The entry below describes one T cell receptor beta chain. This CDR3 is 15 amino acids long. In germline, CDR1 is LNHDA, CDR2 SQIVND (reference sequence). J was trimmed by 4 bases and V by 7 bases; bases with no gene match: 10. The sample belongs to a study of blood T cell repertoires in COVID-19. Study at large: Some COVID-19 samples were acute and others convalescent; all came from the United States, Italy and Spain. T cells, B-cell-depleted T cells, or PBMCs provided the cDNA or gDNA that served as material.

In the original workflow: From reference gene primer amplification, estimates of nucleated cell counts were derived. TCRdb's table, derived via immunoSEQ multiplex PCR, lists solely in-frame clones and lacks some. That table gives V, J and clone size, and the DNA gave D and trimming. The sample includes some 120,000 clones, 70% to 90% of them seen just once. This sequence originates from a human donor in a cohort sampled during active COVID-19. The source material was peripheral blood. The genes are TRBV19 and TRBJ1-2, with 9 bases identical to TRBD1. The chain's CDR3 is CASNNPGQGSYGYTF. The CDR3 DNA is TGTGCCAGTAACAACCCCGGACAGGGGAGCTATGGCTACACCTTC.